In this sample, the clone carrying this TCR beta chain turned up a few times. The antigen is not known. The source of the sample is a study of T cells in localized non-small cell lung cancer. Study-wide points: Appearing in adjacent lung were a median around 60 of the top 100 tumor clones.

Sequencing used immunoSEQ multiplex PCR; TCRdb keeps in-frame clones, though not all of them. The data contain 15,000 to 17,000 clones, roughly 86% of them singletons. The V gene lost 5 bases and the J gene lost 4 bases, with 14 bases spanning the gap. Germline V lookup: CDR1 LNHDA, CDR2 SQIVND (reference sequence). The CDR3 has 14 residues. Here the sequenced sample was peripheral blood mononuclear cells, taken before any cancer treatment. This clonotype was sampled from a male donor older than 55 with stage II lung adenocarcinoma. V is TRBV19 and J is TRBJ1-1; D remains ambiguous. CDR3 sequence: CASSLSGYSTEAFF. The CDR3 nucleotides read TGTGCCAGTAGTCTATCGGGGTACAGCACTGAAGCTTTCTTT.